The 30 T cell receptor beta chains below all came from one sample that was sequenced in a study of cytomegalovirus exposure and HLA in healthy donors. The PCR used 60 Vbeta and 13 Jbeta primers. Produced via immunoSEQ multiplex PCR; TCRdb's table is partial and in-frame only. This table holds approximately 77,000 clones, around 78% found once. The specimen sequenced was PBMCs. The receptors derive from a man aged 35-49 years in good health and CMV-seronegative.

CDR3 in DNA: TGTGCCAGCAGCCGGGACTTTTCCTACGAGCAGTACTTC. Translation gives CASSRDFSYEQYF. This chain connects TRBV7-2 to TRBJ2-7; weak D call: TRBD2 (6 bases). This CDR3 comprises 13 residues. Between the trimmed V and J ends, which lost 5 bases and 1 base, there was a span of 9 bases. Germline V CDR1 and CDR2: SGHTA, FQGNSA.

This rearrangement joins TRBV7-2 to TRBJ1-1; a possible D gene is TRBD1 (6 bases). Trimming shortened V by 2 bases and J by 5 bases, and 9 bases separated the two germline ends. CDR1 is SGHTA, CDR2 FQGNSA, per germline. The CDR3 has 13 residues. The CDR3 region is CASSLIRGTEAFF. The CDR3 DNA sequence: TGTGCCAGCAGCTTAATCAGGGGAACTGAAGCTTTCTTT.

The chain uses TRBV11-2 and TRBJ2-3, with TRBD2 matching over 7 bases. This CDR3 spans 16 amino acids. Germline V gene lookup returns CDR1 SGHAT and CDR2 FQNNGV. J lost 2 bases, V lost 5 bases, and 10 bases had no gene match. The CDR3 is CASSPLRGRATDTQYF. CDR3 nucleotide sequence: TGTGCCAGCAGCCCCCTCCGGGGGAGGGCCACAGATACGCAGTATTTT.

The rearrangement uses TRBV6-5 and TRBJ1-1, with D uncertain. V dropped 2 bases and J dropped 6 bases, with 13 bases sitting between them. The CDR3 totals 14 residues. The V gene's germline CDR1 is MNHEY and CDR2 SVGAGI. Written as DNA, the CDR3 is TGTGCCAGCAGTTACGAGGCCCGAGGTGCTGAAGCTTTCTTT. Protein: CASSYEARGAEAFF.

V usage is TRBV5-1 and J usage is TRBJ2-5, with D possibly matching TRBD1 (6 bases). Germline V gene sequence: CDR1 SGHRS, CDR2 YFSETQ. Trimming stripped 3 bases from V and 2 bases from J, with 11 bases between. The CDR3 extends over 14 amino acids. The CDR3 region is CASSSLGQQETQYF. The CDR3 coding sequence is TGCGCCAGCAGCTCTTTAGGACAGCAAGAGACCCAGTACTTC.

This chain links TRBV19 with TRBJ1-5; tentative D call: TRBD1 (6 bases). Trimming took off 5 bases at V and 6 bases at J, with 17 bases between the two ends. The germline CDR1 and CDR2 sequences are LNHDA and SQIVND (reference sequence). The CDR3 consists of 15 residues. Here the CDR3 reads CASSFTLKGGQPQHF. In DNA form, the CDR3 reads TGTGCCAGTAGTTTCACACTAAAAGGGGGTCAGCCCCAGCATTTT.

The chain employs TRBV5-6 and TRBJ2-5, with D perhaps TRBD1 (6 bases). Germline V gives CDR1 SGHDT, CDR2 YYEEEE. Trimming left V 3 bases short and J 0 bases short, with 12 bases between. This CDR3 has 15 residues. For the CDR3, the DNA is TGTGCCAGCAGCTCCAATAGGGGGTACCAAGAGACCCAGTACTTC. Translating it yields CASSSNRGYQETQYF. The whole variable domain, remainder taken from reference TRBV5-6 and TRBJ2-5, is DAGVTQSPTHLIKTRGQQVTLRCSPKSGHDTVSWYQQALGQGPQFIFQYYEEEERQRGNFPDRFSGHQFPNYSSELNVNALLLGDSALYLCASSSNRGYQETQYFGPGTRLLVL.

This chain links TRBV2 with TRBJ1-1; 9 bases match TRBD1. V gave up 5 bases and J gave up 1 base; unmatched junction bases: 8. The CDR3 spans 16 residues. The germline gives CDR1 SNHLY, CDR2 FYNNEI. Written as DNA, the CDR3 is TGTGCCAGCAGTATAGTGGGACAGGGCCGGAACACTGAAGCTTTCTTT. Its protein is CASSIVGQGRNTEAFF. The full variable domain, rest sourced from reference TRBV2 and TRBJ1-1, is EPEVTQTPSHQVTQMGQEVILRCVPISNHLYFYWYRQILGQKVEFLVSFYNNEISEKSEIFDDQFSVERPDGSNFTLKIRSTKLEDSAMYFCASSIVGQGRNTEAFFGQGTRLTVV.

The genes are TRBV28 and TRBJ1-1; TRBD1 matches at 11 bases. Germline assignment: CDR1 MDHEN and CDR2 SYDVKM. The CDR3 runs to 14 residues. Germline trimming cut 5 bases from V and 6 bases from J; bases unmatched to any gene: 5. This CDR3 reads CASSSGQGAPEAFF. The CDR3 bases are TGTGCCAGCAGTAGCGGACAGGGGGCGCCTGAAGCTTTCTTT.

This clone is a singleton in its sample. The chain recombines TRBV7-6 with TRBJ2-7, with TRBD2 as a possible D gene (5 bases). Trimming removed 5 bases from V and 2 bases from J, with 10 bases in between. The germline CDR1 and CDR2 sequences are SGHVS and FNYEAQ. The CDR3 runs to 13 residues. The CDR3 DNA is TGTGCCAGCAGCGCCGGGATGGCCTACGAGCAGTACTTC. It translates to CASSAGMAYEQYF.

The chain links TRBV7-2 to TRBJ1-1; D is perhaps TRBD1 (5 bases). Germline loops: CDR1 SGHTA, CDR2 FQGNSA. Trimming left V 1 base short and J 2 bases short, with 17 bases between. The CDR3 runs to 17 residues. CDR3 in DNA: TGTGCCAGCAGCTTAGGGAGGGGCCGAGGGTATAACACTGAAGCTTTCTTT. This gives the protein CASSLGRGRGYNTEAFF.

V gene TRBV10-3 combines with J gene TRBJ1-2; 7 bases are shared with TRBD1. With V trimmed by 7 bases and J by 4 bases, 6 bases remained unmatched. Germline assignment: CDR1 ENHRY and CDR2 SYGVKD. CDR3 length: 13 amino acids. The CDR3 loop is CAITDRSGYGYTF. CDR3 coding DNA: TGTGCCATCACGGACAGGAGCGGCTATGGCTACACCTTC.

J is TRBJ2-3 and V is TRBV28, with TRBD2 as a possible D gene (5 bases). The V end lost 2 bases, the J end lost 4 bases, and 13 bases lay between the germline ends. The CDR3 consists of 15 residues. CDR1 is MDHEN and CDR2 is SYDVKM in the germline V gene. Here the CDR3 DNA reads TGTGCCAGCAGTTTACGGGTAGCGTTCCCAGATACGCAGTATTTT. Protein sequence: CASSLRVAFPDTQYF.

The chain employs TRBV2 and TRBJ2-7, with 8 positions matching TRBD1. The germline gives CDR1 SNHLY, CDR2 FYNNEI. CDR3 length: 13 amino acids. The ends lost 8 bases at V and 5 bases at J; junction bases unmatched: 8. CDR3 DNA: TGTGCCAGCGACAGGGGCCTATTGGACGAGCAGTACTTC. It translates to CASDRGLLDEQYF.

The chain uses TRBV4-3 and TRBJ2-3; 8 bases agree with TRBD2. The CDR3 is 16 amino acids. Germline V gene sequence: CDR1 LGHNA, CDR2 YSLEER. Losses at the gene ends were 3 bases for V and 1 base for J; bases not matched to a gene: 6. DNA for the CDR3: TGCGCCAGCAGCCAGGCGACTAGCGAGGGCACAGATACGCAGTATTTT. It codes for CASSQATSEGTDTQYF.

The chain uses TRBV28 and TRBJ2-7; 7 bases agree with TRBD2. After removal of 5 bases from V and 2 bases from J, the junction contained 9 bases not matched to a gene. The CDR3 has 15 residues. Germline V gives CDR1 MDHEN, CDR2 SYDVKM. As DNA, the CDR3 is TGTGCCAGCAGTGGACTAACTAGCGAAACCTACGAGCAGTACTTC. Amino acid sequence: CASSGLTSETYEQYF.

The rearrangement links TRBV7-9 to TRBJ1-1; the D gene is possibly TRBD1 (5 bases). The V end was cut by 2 bases, the J end by 5 bases, with 12 bases between. Germline V lookup: CDR1 SEHNR, CDR2 FQNEAQ (reference sequence). The CDR3 is made up of 14 amino acids. The CDR3 sequence: CASSLTWGDTEAFF. The CDR3 nucleotides read TGTGCCAGCAGCTTAACCTGGGGGGATACTGAAGCTTTCTTT.

This clone was observed a few times. The chain combines TRBV28 with TRBJ1-5; D is perhaps TRBD1 (5 bases). The CDR3 length is 13 residues. CDR1 and CDR2 from the germline V gene are MDHEN and SYDVKM. V lost 6 bases to trimming and J lost 6 bases, with 12 bases between them. DNA for the CDR3: TGTGCCAGCAGGGGGGGACCTCCTCAGCCCCAGCATTTT. This sequence encodes CASRGGPPQPQHF.

The chain combines TRBV7-3 with TRBJ2-3; TRBD2 matches 8 bases. Trimming took 5 bases from V and 4 from J; bases not matched to a gene: 8. Per germline, CDR1 SGHTA and CDR2 FQGTGA. This CDR3 comprises 15 residues. The CDR3 loop is CASSAREGLSDTQYF. DNA of the CDR3: TGTGCCAGCAGCGCCCGGGAGGGTTTGTCAGATACGCAGTATTTT.

This clone was seen just once. The chain has TRBV6-4 and TRBJ2-3, with TRBD2 matching over 7 bases. V lost 5 bases and J lost 7; bases outside the gene matches: 3. The V gene's germline CDR1 is MRHNA and CDR2 SNTAGT. This CDR3 comprises 12 residues. CDR3 loop: CASSRGGYTQYF. The CDR3 nucleotides read TGTGCCAGCAGTCGGGGAGGGTATACGCAGTATTTT.

This clone was counted between two and nine times. The chain is built from TRBV6-5 and TRBJ2-5, with D possibly TRBD2 on 6 matching bases. Germline CDR1 reads MNHEY; CDR2 reads SVGAGI. The CDR3 has 14 residues. Trimming removed 2 bases from V and 1 base from J, with 8 bases in between. The CDR3 DNA follows: TGTGCCAGCAGTTACACGGGACTCCAAGAGACCCAGTACTTC. It encodes CASSYTGLQETQYF.

This sequence joins TRBV10-3 and TRBJ2-7; 10 positions match TRBD2. V dropped 0 bases and J dropped 6; count of bases not matched to a gene: 5. CDR3 length: 15 amino acids. Germline-derived CDR1 and CDR2 are ENHRY and SYGVKD. The CDR3 DNA follows: TGTGCCATCAGTGAGTCCAGACTAGCGGGCACCGAGCAGTACTTC. Translation gives CAISESRLAGTEQYF.

In its sample, this clone was seen a few times. The rearrangement joins TRBV30 to TRBJ2-7, with TRBD2 as a possible D gene (5 bases). This CDR3 region has 14 residues. V dropped 0 bases and J dropped 7 bases, with 16 bases sitting between them. Germline lookup yields CDR1 GTSNPN and CDR2 SVGIG (reference sequence). CDR3 in amino acids: CAWSVRTSRREQYF. The CDR3, as DNA: TGTGCCTGGAGTGTAAGGACTTCCCGAAGGGAGCAGTACTTC. Based on the CDR3 plus reference TRBV30 and TRBJ2-7, the full variable domain is SQTIHQWPATLVQPVGSPLSLECTVEGTSNPNLYWYRQAAGRGLQLLFYSVGIGQISSEVPQNLSASRPQDRQFILSSKKLLLSDSGFYLCAWSVRTSRREQYFGPGTRLTVT.

The chain combines TRBV9 with TRBJ2-1; perhaps TRBD2 as D (6 bases). Germline V gives CDR1 SGDLS, CDR2 YYNGEE. The CDR3 contains 13 residues. Between the trimmed V and J ends, which lost 2 bases and 5 bases, there was a span of 8 bases. CDR3 protein: CASSVGGNNEQFF. As DNA, the CDR3 is TGTGCCAGCAGCGTGGGGGGTAACAATGAGCAGTTCTTC.

V gene TRBV4-1 combines with J gene TRBJ2-7, with D unresolved. CDR3 size: 12 residues. CDR1 MGHRA and CDR2 YSYEKL come from the germline V gene. Trimming cost V 0 bases and J 7 bases, with 7 bases left between them. For the CDR3, the DNA is TGCGCCAGCAGCCAAGATAGCCGAGAGCAGTACTTC. Translated: CASSQDSREQYF.

The chain employs TRBV9 and TRBJ1-2; TRBD1 matches 8 bases. The germline V gene has CDR1 SGDLS and CDR2 YYNGEE. There are 16 residues in the CDR3. Trimming removed 2 bases from V and 6 bases from J; junction bases left unmatched: 12. In nucleotides, the CDR3 is TGTGCCAGCAGCGTCGCCGGGACAGGCCTTTCTGATGGCTACACCTTC. This codes for CASSVAGTGLSDGYTF.

The rearrangement joins TRBV27 to TRBJ2-7, with 10 positions matching TRBD2. Germline V CDR1 and CDR2: MNHEY, SMNVEV (reference sequence). The CDR3 totals 17 residues. V lost 6 bases, J lost 2 bases, and 13 bases stayed unmatched. CDR3 DNA: TGTGCCAGCAGCACCGGACTAGCGGAGGGGGGGACCTACGAGCAGTACTTC. This sequence encodes CASSTGLAEGGTYEQYF.

The V and J genes are TRBV5-5 and TRBJ2-3; a weak D match, TRBD2 (6 bases). Germline CDR1 SGHKS, CDR2 YYEKEE (reference sequence). This CDR3 contains 13 residues. The ends were cut back, 5 bases at V and 6 bases at J, with 13 bases in the middle. The CDR3 loop is CASSGGGWDTQYF. For the CDR3, the DNA is TGTGCCAGCAGTGGGGGAGGCTGGGATACGCAGTATTTT.

V usage is TRBV7-9 and J usage is TRBJ2-7; 9 bases line up with TRBD2. V was clipped by 1 base and J by 6 bases; unmatched bases: 7. This CDR3 contains 15 residues. Germline V gene sequence: CDR1 SEHNR, CDR2 FQNEAQ (reference sequence). CDR3 protein: CASSLDGTSSLEQYF. DNA for the CDR3: TGTGCCAGCAGCTTAGACGGGACTAGCAGCCTCGAGCAGTACTTC.

CDR3 DNA sequence: TGTGCCTGGAAGGAGGGCTCCTACGAGCAGTACTTC. Amino acid sequence: CAWKEGSYEQYF. The chain uses TRBV30 and TRBJ2-7; weak D call: TRBD2 (6 bases). Germline CDR1 GTSNPN, CDR2 SVGIG (reference sequence). The V end lost 4 bases, the J end lost 0 bases, and 7 bases lay between the germline ends. This CDR3 region has 12 residues.